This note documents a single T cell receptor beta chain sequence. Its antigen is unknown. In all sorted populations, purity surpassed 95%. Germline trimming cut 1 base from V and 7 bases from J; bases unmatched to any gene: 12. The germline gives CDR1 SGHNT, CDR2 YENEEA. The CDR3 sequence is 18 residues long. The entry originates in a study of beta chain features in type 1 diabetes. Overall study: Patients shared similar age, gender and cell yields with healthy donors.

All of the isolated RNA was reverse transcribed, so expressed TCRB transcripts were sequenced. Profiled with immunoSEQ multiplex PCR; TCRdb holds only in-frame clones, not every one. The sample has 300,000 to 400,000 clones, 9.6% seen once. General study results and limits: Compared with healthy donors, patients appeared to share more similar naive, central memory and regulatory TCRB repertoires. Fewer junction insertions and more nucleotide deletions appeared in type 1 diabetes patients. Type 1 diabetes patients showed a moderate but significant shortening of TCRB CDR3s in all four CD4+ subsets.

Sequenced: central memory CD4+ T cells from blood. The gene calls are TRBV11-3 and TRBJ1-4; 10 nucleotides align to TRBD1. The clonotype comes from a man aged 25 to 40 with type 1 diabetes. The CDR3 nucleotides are TGTGCCAGCAGCTTAGTCCCTCTCGGGACAGGGGAGAGTGAAAAACTGTTTTTT. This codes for CASSLVPLGTGESEKLFF.